A selection of T cell receptor beta chains follows, all from one sample in a study of T cells in Graves' hyperthyroidism and ophthalmopathy. TCRdb re-called the multiplex PCR reads through MiXCR, storing one row per CDR3 protein. The repertoire holds about 560,000 distinct CDR3 sequences, with less than 20% as singletons. The sequenced sample was blood. Receptors were obtained from a woman aged 30 to 39 with Graves' hyperthyroidism. Both conserved end residues are part of each CDR3. The order of the fields is J gene, D gene, V gene, clone size, CDR3 DNA, CDR3 protein. D genes are given only for firm matches. Size tells how often a clone was seen (once, few, many) or the class of an expanded clone, and some rows leave it out.

j_call: TRBJ2-3
d_call: TRBD1
v_call: TRBV7-2
clone_size: many
cdr3_nt: TGTGCCAGCAGCTTAGGACAGGGGTGGGTAGATACGCAGTATTTT
cdr3_aa: CASSLGQGWVDTQYF

j_call: TRBJ2-3
d_call: TRBD2
v_call: TRBV7-9
clone_size: -
cdr3_nt: TGTGCCAGCAGCGACCCGGGACTAAGGACAGATACGCAGTATTTT
cdr3_aa: CASSDPGLRTDTQYF

j_call: TRBJ2-7
d_call: -
v_call: TRBV6-2/TRBV6-3
clone_size: many
cdr3_nt: TGTGCCAGCAGCGGACCGACTAGTCACGAGCAGTACTTC
cdr3_aa: CASSGPTSHEQYF

j_call: TRBJ2-3
d_call: TRBD2
v_call: TRBV20-1
clone_size: few
cdr3_nt: TGCAGTGCTAGAGTCGAGACTAGCGGAGGCACAGATACGCAGTATTTT
cdr3_aa: CSARVETSGGTDTQYF

j_call: TRBJ2-7
d_call: TRBD1
v_call: TRBV29-1
clone_size: many
cdr3_nt: TGCAGCGTTGGGCAGGGGGCGCAGGAGCAGTACTTC
cdr3_aa: CSVGQGAQEQYF

j_call: TRBJ2-2
d_call: TRBD1
v_call: TRBV29-1
clone_size: few
cdr3_nt: TGCAGCGTCTCGGGACAGGGAGGCACCGGGGAGCTGTTTTTT
cdr3_aa: CSVSGQGGTGELFF

j_call: TRBJ2-1
d_call: -
v_call: TRBV6-1
clone_size: many
cdr3_nt: TGTGCCAGCAGAAAAACGAAGACAGTTCCCGTTCACAATGAGCAGTTCTTC
cdr3_aa: CASRKTKTVPVHNEQFF

j_call: TRBJ1-1
d_call: -
v_call: TRBV19
clone_size: -
cdr3_nt: TGTGCCAGTAGAGAAAAGGGAGAGAACACTGAAGCTTTCTTT
cdr3_aa: CASREKGENTEAFF

j_call: TRBJ1-6
d_call: -
v_call: TRBV6-1
clone_size: -
cdr3_nt: TGTGCCAGCAGTCCCGTTGAGTCACCCCTCCACTTT
cdr3_aa: CASSPVESPLHF

j_call: TRBJ2-7
d_call: -
v_call: TRBV27
clone_size: -
cdr3_nt: TGTGCCAGCAGTTTATCGATAAGATACGAGCAGTACTTC
cdr3_aa: CASSLSIRYEQYF

j_call: TRBJ1-2
d_call: -
v_call: TRBV30
clone_size: -
cdr3_nt: TGTGCCTGGGGGGGGGGGAACTATGGCTACACCTTC
cdr3_aa: CAWGGGNYGYTF

j_call: TRBJ2-3
d_call: TRBD2
v_call: TRBV20-1
clone_size: few
cdr3_nt: TGCAGTGCTAGAGATACAAGCGGGAATACCCCAGATACGCAGTATTTT
cdr3_aa: CSARDTSGNTPDTQYF

j_call: TRBJ2-3
d_call: TRBD2
v_call: TRBV24-1
clone_size: -
cdr3_nt: TGTGCCACCAGTGATTTGCCCCTAGCGGCGGGCTACACAGATACGCAGTATTTT
cdr3_aa: CATSDLPLAAGYTDTQYF

j_call: TRBJ2-5
d_call: -
v_call: TRBV5-1
clone_size: many
cdr3_nt: TGCGCCAGCAGCTCTCGGAGCGGGTTAGAGACCCAGTACTTC
cdr3_aa: CASSSRSGLETQYF

j_call: TRBJ2-7
d_call: -
v_call: TRBV20-1
clone_size: few
cdr3_nt: TGCAGTGTTGAGAACGGAGATCGACCCAGCTCCTACGAGCAGTACTTC
cdr3_aa: CSVENGDRPSSYEQYF

j_call: TRBJ2-3
d_call: -
v_call: TRBV5-4
clone_size: -
cdr3_nt: TGTGCCAGCAGCTTGTGGGTACAGGGTCAAGATACGCAGTATTTT
cdr3_aa: CASSLWVQGQDTQYF

j_call: TRBJ1-4
d_call: -
v_call: TRBV12-3/TRBV12-4
clone_size: -
cdr3_nt: TGTGCCAGCAGTTTGTCCAGGGGCGATGAAAAACTGTTTTTT
cdr3_aa: CASSLSRGDEKLFF

j_call: TRBJ2-7
d_call: -
v_call: TRBV30
clone_size: -
cdr3_nt: TGTGCCTGGCCGCTCCCTTTGGACGGTACCAGCGAGCGGTACTTC
cdr3_aa: CAWPLPLDGTSERYF

j_call: TRBJ1-2
d_call: TRBD1
v_call: TRBV12-3/TRBV12-4
clone_size: many
cdr3_nt: TGTGCCAGCAGTACCTCGGGACAGGAGAACTATGGCTACACCTTC
cdr3_aa: CASSTSGQENYGYTF

j_call: TRBJ2-7
d_call: -
v_call: TRBV18
clone_size: many
cdr3_nt: TGTGCCAGCTCACCATTAGACAACCTTTACGAGCAGTACTTC
cdr3_aa: CASSPLDNLYEQYF

j_call: TRBJ1-5
d_call: -
v_call: TRBV12-3/TRBV12-4
clone_size: -
cdr3_nt: TGTGCCAGCAGATGGGGGGATCAGCCCCAGCATTTT
cdr3_aa: CASRWGDQPQHF

j_call: TRBJ2-1
d_call: TRBD2
v_call: TRBV5-1
clone_size: many
cdr3_nt: TGCGCCAGCAGCCCCGGCGGCGGGAGGGGGAATGAGCAGTTCTTC
cdr3_aa: CASSPGGGRGNEQFF

j_call: TRBJ2-5
d_call: TRBD2
v_call: TRBV27
clone_size: few
cdr3_nt: TGTGCCAGCAGTCCCGGACTAGTCAGGGCCCAAGAGACCCAGTACTTC
cdr3_aa: CASSPGLVRAQETQYF

j_call: TRBJ2-3
d_call: -
v_call: TRBV30
clone_size: many
cdr3_nt: TGTGCCTGGAGTGTATGGGGGGCTAGCACAGATACGCAGTATTTT
cdr3_aa: CAWSVWGASTDTQYF

j_call: TRBJ1-2
d_call: -
v_call: TRBV30
clone_size: -
cdr3_nt: TGTGCCTGGAGAGGATATAACCGGGACAAGATCCTCTTGAACTATGGCTACACCTTC
cdr3_aa: CAWRGYNRDKILLNYGYTF

j_call: TRBJ1-2
d_call: TRBD1
v_call: TRBV29-1
clone_size: -
cdr3_nt: TGCAGCGCGCGGACAGGGAACTATGGCTACACCTTC
cdr3_aa: CSARTGNYGYTF

j_call: TRBJ2-1
d_call: -
v_call: TRBV15
clone_size: few
cdr3_nt: TGTGCCACCAGCATGGATTTTCATGAGCAGTTCTTC
cdr3_aa: CATSMDFHEQFF

j_call: TRBJ1-1
d_call: TRBD1
v_call: TRBV6-5
clone_size: few
cdr3_nt: TGTGCCAGCAGTTATACAGGGGGCTCTACTGAAGCTTTCTTT
cdr3_aa: CASSYTGGSTEAFF

j_call: TRBJ1-2
d_call: -
v_call: TRBV7-2
clone_size: few
cdr3_nt: TGTGCCAGCAGCTCTCACATACGGGGGGCCCCACTATTACTCTATGGCTACACCTTC
cdr3_aa: CASSSHIRGAPLLLYGYTF

j_call: TRBJ1-5
d_call: -
v_call: TRBV4-1
clone_size: -
cdr3_nt: TGCGCCAGCAGCCAAGGATTGGGAAAGGGCAATCAGCCCCAGCATTTT
cdr3_aa: CASSQGLGKGNQPQHF

j_call: TRBJ2-7
d_call: TRBD2
v_call: TRBV19
clone_size: few
cdr3_nt: TGTGCCAGTAACCCTAGCGGGAGTTCATACGAGCAGTACTTC
cdr3_aa: CASNPSGSSYEQYF

j_call: TRBJ2-1
d_call: -
v_call: TRBV27
clone_size: -
cdr3_nt: TGTGCCAGTACTGAGATCCCCGCTAGGGGAAAGCAGTTCTTC
cdr3_aa: CASTEIPARGKQFF

j_call: TRBJ1-1
d_call: -
v_call: TRBV5-1
clone_size: -
cdr3_nt: TGCGCCAGCAGCTTGGGTCGGGGGGCGAGCACTGAAGCTTTCTTT
cdr3_aa: CASSLGRGASTEAFF

j_call: TRBJ2-7
d_call: -
v_call: TRBV7-6
clone_size: -
cdr3_nt: TGTGCCAGCAGTTTTCGACAGTGGCCAACCTACGAGCAGTACTTC
cdr3_aa: CASSFRQWPTYEQYF

j_call: TRBJ1-6
d_call: -
v_call: TRBV6-5
clone_size: few
cdr3_nt: TGTGCCAGCAGTTACACATTCGGACGGTCTAATTCACCCCTCCACTTT
cdr3_aa: CASSYTFGRSNSPLHF

j_call: TRBJ2-3
d_call: TRBD2
v_call: TRBV6-2/TRBV6-3
clone_size: few
cdr3_nt: TGTGCCAGCAGTCCCAAGTCCCTAGCGGATATCACGCAGTATTTT
cdr3_aa: CASSPKSLADITQYF

j_call: TRBJ2-7
d_call: -
v_call: TRBV3-1
clone_size: many
cdr3_nt: TGTGCCAGCAGCCAAAATCTGGCTATAAACTACGAGCAGTACTTC
cdr3_aa: CASSQNLAINYEQYF